This T cell receptor (beta chain) was documented in a study of T cell responses to AZD1222 COVID-19 vaccine. Study-wide results and caveats: Donor demographics were predominantly white British with a female majority; clonal diversity may be underestimated.

Profiling relied on immunoSEQ multiplex PCR, and the TCRdb table lists in-frame clones only, not all of them. This table holds 150,000 to 200,000 clones, about 91% found once. On this clone itself: Its antigen is unknown.

Germline V lookup: CDR1 LGHDT, CDR2 YNNKEL (reference sequence). CDR3 length: 14 residues. Trimming removed 6 bases from V and 0 bases from J, with 11 bases in between. Material: peripheral blood, obtained 28 days after the second AZD1222 dose. V and J are TRBV3-1 (or the pseudogene TRBV3-2) and TRBJ1-1; D unresolved. This TCR derives from an adult who received the AZD1222 COVID-19 vaccine. The CDR3 region is CASRLGTVNTEAFF. CDR3 coding DNA: TGTGCCAGCAGACTCGGTACAGTGAACACTGAAGCTTTCTTT.